The 3 T cell receptor beta chains listed next were all sequenced from one sample in a study of early T cells in non-severe SARS-CoV-2 infection. MiXCR, run by TCRdb on the 5' RACE reads, gives a single entry per CDR3 protein. This sample has 85,000 to 90,000 distinct CDR3 sequences, with about 15% found just once. Sequencing input: whole blood. The source is an adult who was a healthcare worker with PCR-confirmed SARS-CoV-2 infection or an uninfected control (not recorded which).

In this sample, this clonotype turned up a few times. The chain couples TRBV9 to TRBJ1-1; 7 bases align to TRBD1. The CDR3 runs to 16 residues. The V gene's germline CDR1 is SGDLS and CDR2 YYNGEE. V gave up 2 bases and J gave up 1 base; unmatched junction bases: 8. This CDR3 is CASSVGTVNPNTEAFF. For the CDR3, the DNA is TGTGCCAGCAGCGTTGGGACAGTGAACCCGAACACTGAAGCTTTCTTT.

The J gene is TRBJ2-3, the V gene TRBV29-1; 7 positions agree with TRBD1. The V and J ends lost 5 bases and 2 bases, in that order; junction bases with no gene match: 10. From germline, CDR1 is SQVTM and CDR2 ANQGSEA. This CDR3 comprises 15 residues. In DNA form, the CDR3 reads TGCAGCGTTCACAGGGGATCCCATCCCACAGATACGCAGTATTTT. The encoded protein is CSVHRGSHPTDTQYF.

The chain employs TRBV5-1 and TRBJ1-2; no firm D call. The CDR3 is made up of 13 amino acids. Germline-derived CDR1 and CDR2 are SGHRS and YFSETQ. The ends were cut back, 1 base at V and 8 bases at J, with 12 bases in the middle. The CDR3 reads CASSLSGERGYTF. The CDR3 coding sequence is TGCGCCAGCAGCTTGTCTGGAGAGCGAGGCTACACCTTC.